Presented here are 10 T cell receptor beta chains from one specimen sequenced in a study of beta chain features in type 1 diabetes. What was sequenced were expressed TCRB transcripts, since all of the isolated RNA had been reverse transcribed. Repertoires were generated with immunoSEQ multiplex PCR, while TCRdb's copy carries only in-frame clones and drops some. The sample records some 150,000 clones, 10% to 15% being singletons. The antigens of these receptors remain unknown. Study outcomes and limitations: Shorter TCRB CDR3s, moderately but significantly so, marked every one of the four CD4+ subsets in Type 1 diabetes patients.

Sequencing was done on a sample of central memory CD4+ T cells from blood. These receptors were taken from a man aged 18 to 29 with type 1 diabetes.

The rearrangement joins TRBV19 to TRBJ2-5; D gene ambiguous. Germline-derived CDR1 and CDR2 are LNHDA and SQIVND (reference sequence). V gave up 5 bases and J gave up 1 base, with 11 bases separating them. This CDR3 has 14 residues. In DNA, the CDR3 is TGTGCCAGTAGTGGGTCAACCGCCCAAGAGACCCAGTACTTC. Translation gives CASSGSTAQETQYF.

The genes are TRBV4-1 and TRBJ1-6, with a possible D match to TRBD1 (5 bases). V was shortened by 0 bases and J by 5 bases, with 14 bases between the two germline ends. Germline CDR1 MGHRA, CDR2 YSYEKL. The CDR3 loop spans 17 amino acids. DNA of the CDR3: TGCGCCAGCAGCCAAGAAGGGAGGGGATCGGATAATTCACCCCTCCACTTT. It encodes CASSQEGRGSDNSPLHF.

In its sample, this clone was seen a few times. The chain employs TRBV7-2 and TRBJ1-2; 7 bases map to TRBD1. Germline V gives CDR1 SGHTA, CDR2 FQGNSA. J lost 8 bases, V lost 0 bases, and 6 bases had no gene match. The CDR3 runs 14 residues. The CDR3 DNA reads as TGTGCCAGCAGCTTAGCGACAGGGCTTTACGGCTACACCTTC. Its protein is CASSLATGLYGYTF.

In this sample, this clone turned up a few times. The rearrangement links TRBV20-1 to TRBJ2-7; D unclear. Trimming pared 3 bases from V and 9 bases from J, leaving 12 bases between. This CDR3 has 11 amino acids. CDR1 and CDR2 from the germline V gene are DFQATT and SNEGSKA (reference sequence). Here the CDR3 reads CSASASLGQYF. The CDR3 nucleotides are TGCAGTGCTAGTGCTTCCCTAGGGCAGTACTTC.

The chain couples TRBV5-1 to TRBJ2-1, with TRBD1 identical over 8 bases. CDR1 and CDR2 (germline): SGHRS, YFSETQ. V trimming: 3 bases; J trimming: 7 bases; junction bases outside the gene matches: 9. This CDR3 is 15 amino acids long. CDR3 nucleotide sequence: TGCGCCAGCAGCTCCCGACAGGGGCCATGGAATGAGCAGTTCTTC. The encoded protein is CASSSRQGPWNEQFF.

This clone has a handful of counts. The V gene is TRBV11-2, the J gene TRBJ2-5; 8 bases fit TRBD2. The CDR3 extends over 14 amino acids. V trimming: 0 bases; J trimming: 5 bases; junction bases outside the gene matches: 2. The germline CDR1 and CDR2 sequences are SGHAT and FQNNGV. Here the CDR3 DNA reads TGTGCCAGCAGCTTAGATCCTAGCGGGGAGACCCAGTACTTC. Translation gives CASSLDPSGETQYF.

V gene TRBV10-3 combines with J gene TRBJ1-2, with 8 bases aligning to TRBD1. J lost 5 bases, V lost 3 bases, and 2 bases had no gene match. Germline V CDR1 and CDR2: ENHRY, SYGVKD. CDR3 size: 13 residues. In DNA form, the CDR3 reads TGTGCCATCAGTGAAGACAGGGGATATGGCTACACCTTC. Translated, it gives CAISEDRGYGYTF.

In this sample, this clone turned up a few times. The rearrangement uses TRBV29-1 and TRBJ2-1; D is unclear. The V end was cut by 2 bases, the J end by 1 base, with 9 bases between. The CDR3 sequence is 14 residues long. Looked up from germline, CDR1 is SQVTM and CDR2 is ANQGSEA. This chain's CDR3 is CSVERRLSYNEQFF. CDR3 coding DNA: TGCAGCGTTGAAAGGCGTCTTTCCTACAATGAGCAGTTCTTC.

The chain couples TRBV6-1 to TRBJ2-5; D unclear. CDR1 and CDR2 from the germline V gene are MNHNS and SASEGT. This CDR3 contains 14 residues. The ends were cut back, 1 base at V and 3 bases at J, with 9 bases in the middle. For the CDR3, the DNA is TGTGCCAGCAGTGAAGGGAATATTAAAGAGACCCAGTACTTC. Translation: CASSEGNIKETQYF.

The chain has TRBV29-1 and TRBJ1-2; D gene ambiguous. CDR3 size: 14 residues. Germline V CDR1 and CDR2: SQVTM, ANQGSEA. Between the trimmed V and J ends, which lost 2 bases and 8 bases, there was a span of 18 bases. CDR3 in amino acids: CSVERTAANRGYTF. In DNA, the CDR3 is TGCAGCGTTGAAAGGACGGCGGCGAATCGGGGCTACACCTTC. Variable domain in full (rest from reference TRBV29-1 and TRBJ1-2): SAVISQKPSRDICQRGTSLTIQCQVDSQVTMMFWYRQQPGQSLTLIATANQGSEATYESGFVIDKFPISRPNLTFSTLTVSNMSPEDSSIYLCSVERTAANRGYTFGSGTRLTVV.